The next 15 T cell receptor delta chains were all read from a single sample in a study of Vδ1+ human thymocytes. Overall study findings and caveats: Highly polyclonal TRG and TRD repertoires with Gaussian CDR3 length distributions appeared in thymus.

Sequences come from RNA converted to cDNA by reverse transcription. The CDR3 regions were amplified by multiplex PCR from V-gene primers to a constant-region primer. TCRdb reran clone calling via CATT on the multiplex PCR reads. The top ten hold approximately 0.4% of the sample, which has about 53,000 delta-chain clones, more than 13% seen once. No antigen has been identified for these receptors. Material: Vdelta1+ gamma-delta thymocytes from the thymus. As for subset: FACS-sorted CD3+ TCRalphabeta- TCRVdelta1+ TCRVdelta2- thymocytes. The receptors were gathered from a girl less than two years old who had congenital heart surgery.

The chain links TRDV1 to TRDJ1; D is ambiguous. CDR1 TSWWSYY and CDR2 QGS come from the germline V gene. The CDR3 consists of 16 residues. Trimming left V 7 bases short and J 0 bases short, with 18 bases between. As DNA, the CDR3 is TGTGCTCTTGACCACGGGTCTCCTGGCTACACCGATAAACTCATCTTT. It yields the protein CALDHGSPGYTDKLIF.

The table lists this clone with a few counts. The chain carries TRDV1 and TRDJ1; no firm D call. Trimming left V 1 base short and J 0 bases short, with 18 bases between. The germline CDR1 and CDR2 sequences are TSWWSYY and QGS. The CDR3 sequence is 18 residues long. Here the CDR3 DNA reads TGTGCTCTTGGGGAACGTGTCCGCCGGTTACCCCACACCGATAAACTCATCTTT. This translates into CALGERVRRLPHTDKLIF.

The chain joins TRDV1 to TRDJ1; D is unresolved. The germline V gene encodes CDR1 TSWWSYY and CDR2 QGS. The CDR3 totals 20 residues. V gave up 5 bases and J gave up 0 bases, with 28 bases separating them. CDR3 in amino acids: CALGNHPLTPLASYTDKLIF. Written as DNA, the CDR3 is TGTGCTCTTGGGAATCACCCGCTAACCCCCCTGGCCTCGTACACCGATAAACTCATCTTT.

V usage is TRDV1 and J usage is TRDJ1; TRDD3 aligns across 7 bases. The germline CDR1 and CDR2 sequences are TSWWSYY and QGS. CDR3 size: 16 residues. V was clipped by 2 bases and J by 0 bases; unmatched bases: 6. In nucleotides, the CDR3 is TGTGCTCTTGGGGAATTGTGGGGGAAGTACACCGATAAACTCATCTTT. Its translation is CALGELWGKYTDKLIF.

The chain employs TRDV1 and TRDJ1, with D unresolved. From germline, CDR1 is TSWWSYY and CDR2 QGS. CDR3 length equals 17 residues. V was trimmed by 1 base and J by 0 bases, leaving 15 bases between them. The CDR3, as DNA: TGTGCTCTTGGGGAACGGCACAGTTCGGGGTACACCGATAAACTCATCTTT. Its protein product is CALGERHSSGYTDKLIF.

As regards this clone: The limits of the CDR3 on the DNA are not certain, so only TCRdb's listed CDR3 is given. This rearrangement joins TRAV29/DV5 to TRDJ1; no DNA check was done on the table's D call, TRDD3. Termini included, the CDR3 measures 16 amino acids. The germline V gene encodes CDR1 NSMFDY and CDR2 ISSIKDK. Here the CDR3 reads CSVLLSVGVGADKLIF.

This clone was detected once. This chain links TRDV1 with TRDJ1; 12 bases are shared with TRDD3. CDR3 length: 16 amino acids. CDR1 TSWWSYY and CDR2 QGS come from the germline V gene. The V gene end was trimmed by 8 bases and the J gene end by 0 bases; junction bases not matched to a gene: 7. CDR3: CALIWGIRGYTDKLIF. For the CDR3, the DNA is TGTGCTCTTATCTGGGGGATACGCGGTTACACCGATAAACTCATCTTT.

This rearrangement joins TRDV1 to TRDJ1; D unclear. V shed 3 bases and J shed 2 bases, with 13 bases lying between them. CDR1 and CDR2 (germline): TSWWSYY, QGS. This CDR3 region has 15 residues. The CDR3 DNA follows: TGTGCTCTTGGGGAGCCCATCATGGAGACCGATAAACTCATCTTT. It encodes CALGEPIMETDKLIF.

The chain recombines TRDV1 with TRDJ1; 9 bases map to TRDD3. The J segment lost 2 bases and the V segment lost 2 bases, leaving 15 bases of the junction unmatched. The CDR3 is 19 amino acids. Per the germline V gene, CDR1 is TSWWSYY and CDR2 is QGS. In DNA form, the CDR3 reads TGTGCTCTTGGGGAAGGTCTGAGTATGGGGGATAGAGAGACCGATAAACTCATCTTT. It encodes CALGEGLSMGDRETDKLIF.

This clone was seen only a few times. One end of the junction does not line up with germline, which may come from a read error. The same CDR3 arises from other DNA sequences in this sample as well. The chain recombines TRDV1 with TRDJ1, with 8 positions matching TRDD3. CDR1 and CDR2 from the germline V gene are TSWWSYY and QGS. This CDR3 region has 21 residues. The DNA for the CDR3 is TGTGCCCTTGGGGAACTGGGGGCCCTACAACTACCAGACTCTACGCCCGATAAACTCATCTTT. Translated: CALGELGALQLPDSTPDKLIF.

V gene TRDV1 combines with J gene TRDJ1; 7 bases map to TRDD3. The V segment lost 2 bases and the J segment 3 bases; nucleotides outside the gene matches: 24. Germline assignment: CDR1 TSWWSYY and CDR2 QGS. This CDR3 region has 21 residues. The CDR3 protein is CALGEGFGETYWGSLPDKLIF. The CDR3 coding sequence is TGTGCTCTTGGGGAAGGTTTCGGTGAAACGTACTGGGGATCCCTTCCCGATAAACTCATCTTT.

The genes are TRDV1 and TRDJ1, with D possibly called TRDD2 or TRDD3 (5 bases each). The CDR3 covers 18 residues. Germline values: CDR1 TSWWSYY, CDR2 QGS. V lost 1 base and J 2 bases, leaving 20 bases between the germline ends. CDR3 coding DNA: TGTGCTCTTGGGGAACAAGATCCTTCTGATACCGTAACCGATAAACTCATCTTT. It yields the protein CALGEQDPSDTVTDKLIF.

Only a few counts were recorded for this clone. This sample also contains other DNA sequences that code for the same CDR3. This chain links TRAV29/DV5 with TRDJ1; D uncertain. This CDR3 region has 16 residues. CDR1 and CDR2 (germline): NSMFDY, ISSIKDK. V was cut by 2 bases and J by 0 bases, with 17 bases left in between. DNA for the CDR3: TGTGCAGCAAGACCCTCCCCGACCCAATACACCGATAAACTCATCTTT. Protein sequence: CAARPSPTQYTDKLIF.

This clone showed up just a few times. V gene TRDV1 combines with J gene TRDJ1; 9 positions agree with TRDD3. There are 20 residues in the CDR3. V dropped 5 bases and J dropped 0; count of bases not matched to a gene: 19. Germline V gene sequence: CDR1 TSWWSYY, CDR2 QGS. In nucleotides, the CDR3 is TGTGCTCTTGGGAGGTGGGACTGGGGGAGTCCTTTAAATTACACCGATAAACTCATCTTT. Its protein product is CALGRWDWGSPLNYTDKLIF.

This clone turned up a few times. This chain joins TRDV1 and TRDJ1, with 8 bases fitting TRDD3. V shed 4 bases, J shed 1 base, and the junction held 20 bases outside the gene matches. This CDR3 has 20 residues. Per the germline V gene, CDR1 is TSWWSYY and CDR2 is QGS. The CDR3 DNA reads TGTGCTCTTGGGGTTTCTCCTTCACCCGACTGGGGGTCCTTCACCGATAAACTCATCTTT. Amino acid sequence: CALGVSPSPDWGSFTDKLIF.